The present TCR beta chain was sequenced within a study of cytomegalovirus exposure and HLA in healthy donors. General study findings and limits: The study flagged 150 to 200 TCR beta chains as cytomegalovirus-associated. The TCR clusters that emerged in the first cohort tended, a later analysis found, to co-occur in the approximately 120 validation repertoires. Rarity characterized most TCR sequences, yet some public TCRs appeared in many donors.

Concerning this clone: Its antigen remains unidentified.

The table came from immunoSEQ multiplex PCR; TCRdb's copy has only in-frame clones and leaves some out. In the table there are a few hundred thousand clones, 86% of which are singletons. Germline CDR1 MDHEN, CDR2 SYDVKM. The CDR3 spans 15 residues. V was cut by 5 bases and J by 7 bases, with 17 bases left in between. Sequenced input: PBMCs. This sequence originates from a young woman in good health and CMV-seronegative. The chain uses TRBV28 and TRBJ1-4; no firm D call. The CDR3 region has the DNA TGTGCCAGCAGTCCCGGCAGCTTCTACAGTGAAAAACTGTTTTTT. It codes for CASSPGSFYSEKLFF.